This T cell receptor (beta chain) was retrieved from a study of glioma-infiltrating T cells after dendritic cell vaccination. Some clones are missing from TCRdb's copy, which holds only in-frame ones; the method was immunoSEQ multiplex PCR. The sample consists of more than 85,000 clones, around 91% of them appearing once. The V and J ends lost 5 bases and 0 bases respectively, with 13 bases between them. Germline V gene sequence: CDR1 SGHTA, CDR2 FQGNSA. The CDR3 covers 15 residues. Time point denoted: after dendritic cell vaccination, including at tumor progression/relapse. All glioblastoma patients lacked an isocitrate dehydrogenase mutation.

This clonotype was obtained from a human donor with glioblastoma. This chain uses TRBV7-2 with TRBJ1-1; the D gene is possibly TRBD1 (5 bases). The material was blood, obtained after dendritic cell vaccination. The CDR3 spells CASSQFSGMNTEAFF. In DNA, the CDR3 is TGTGCCAGCAGCCAATTCTCAGGGATGAACACTGAAGCTTTCTTT.